This T cell receptor beta chain is from a study of regulatory T cells in long-lasting Graves disease. Arm-PCR of CDR3 regions with iRepertoire HTBI primers generated TCR beta libraries. Each CDR3 protein gets one entry after TCRdb re-called the multiplex PCR reads with MiXCR. The data contain a few hundred thousand distinct CDR3 sequences, around 11% of them seen just once; the ten biggest clones take up approximately 17%. This clonotype occurred a few times. The V gene end was trimmed by 2 bases and the J gene end by 3 bases; junction bases not matched to a gene: 2. The CDR3 sequence is 14 residues long. Germline CDR1 SGHVS, CDR2 FQNEAQ. Time point noted: newly diagnosed GD, antithyroid drugs for less than 3 months. From PBMCs, RNA was extracted and then used to make the TCR library. Doctors identified Graves' disease using the American Thyroid Association guidelines. The same specimen was also included in a second study, on T cells in Graves' hyperthyroidism and ophthalmopathy. Per that study: The study excluded patients with uncontrolled infection, other autoimmune disease, pregnancy or lactation.

The source was peripheral blood mononuclear cells (PBMCs), collected at new diagnosis, from a patient treated with antithyroid drugs. The receptor comes from a woman younger than 30 with Graves disease. V usage is TRBV7-8 and J usage is TRBJ1-2, with 8 bases matching TRBD1. CDR3 amino acids: CASSLQGAHYGYTF. As DNA, the CDR3 is TGTGCCAGCAGCTTACAGGGGGCCCACTATGGCTACACCTTC.